This TCR beta chain was recovered during a study of blood T cells in healthy people across ages. Turning to this clonotype: Antigen specificity is unknown.

Those donating, healthy Caucasian individuals from Russia, were aged about 6 to 95. CDR1 and CDR2 from the germline V gene are SEHNR and FQNEAQ (reference sequence). V gave up 8 bases and J gave up 2 bases, with 24 bases separating them. CDR3 length: 17 residues. A second 7 to 11 cycle PCR used barcoded and J-beta primers. A tag from a template-switch adaptor with 12 random nucleotides marked each cDNA molecule. In TCRdb, the 5' RACE reads were re-called with MiXCR into one record per CDR3 protein. The sample yields around 1.5 million distinct CDR3 sequences, 59% seen once. The study's findings and limits: Unsorted PBMC input precluded a conclusive naive versus antigen-experienced comparison. Older age went with lower TCR beta diversity per million T cells, in a roughly linear way.

The sample taken for sequencing was blood. This receptor was taken from a young man in good health. The chain combines TRBV7-9 with TRBJ2-5; possible D gene TRBD2, 6 bases. CDR3 in DNA: TGTGCCAGCTTTGGGCCCGGGAGAAATCGTCAGCAAGAGACCCAGTACTTC. Residues: CASFGPGRNRQQETQYF.